This T cell receptor beta chain was recorded in a study of beta chain features in type 1 diabetes. Whole-study findings and limits: PCR might favor shorter templates, equally in patients and controls. For type 1 diabetes patients, VDJ junctions showed fewer insertions and more deletions.

A word on this clone: Antigen: not known.

Purity exceeding 98% was reached by all sorted populations. The CDR3 loop spans 14 amino acids. Per the germline V gene, CDR1 is SGHDT and CDR2 is YYEEEE. V lost 0 bases to trimming and J lost 6 bases, with 9 bases between them. TCRB transcripts that were expressed got sequenced, as all of the isolated RNA had been reverse transcribed. Each sample of naive, central memory or regulatory T cells had, on average, about 3.6 million reads. Assay: immunoSEQ multiplex PCR; the TCRdb copy retains only in-frame clones and omits some. The sample has some 410,000 clones; over 10% are singletons. The material sequenced was naive CD4+ T cells from blood. The TCR comes from a woman between 18 and 29 years old in good health. The chain uses TRBV5-6 and TRBJ1-4; D uncertain. The CDR3 DNA sequence: TGTGCCAGCAGCTTGGTAGAAACGGATGAAAAACTGTTTTTT. It is translated as CASSLVETDEKLFF.